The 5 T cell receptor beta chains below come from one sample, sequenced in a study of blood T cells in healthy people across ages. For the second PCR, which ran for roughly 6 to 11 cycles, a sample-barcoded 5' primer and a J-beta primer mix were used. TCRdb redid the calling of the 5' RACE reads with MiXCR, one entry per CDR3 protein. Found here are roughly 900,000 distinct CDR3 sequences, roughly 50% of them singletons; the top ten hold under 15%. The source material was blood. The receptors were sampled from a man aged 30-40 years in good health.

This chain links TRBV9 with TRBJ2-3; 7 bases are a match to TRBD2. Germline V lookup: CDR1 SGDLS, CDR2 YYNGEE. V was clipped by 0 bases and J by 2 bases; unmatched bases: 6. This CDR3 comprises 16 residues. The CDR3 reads CASSVAGGRSTDTQYF. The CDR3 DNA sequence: TGTGCCAGCAGCGTAGCGGGGGGTCGTTCCACAGATACGCAGTATTTT.

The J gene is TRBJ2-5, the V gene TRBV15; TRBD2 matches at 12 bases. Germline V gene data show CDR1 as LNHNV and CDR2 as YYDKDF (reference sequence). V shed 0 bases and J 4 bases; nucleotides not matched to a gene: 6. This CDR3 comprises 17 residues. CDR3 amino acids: CATSRDGASGGAETQYF. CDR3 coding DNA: TGTGCCACCAGCAGAGATGGTGCTAGCGGGGGGGCAGAGACCCAGTACTTC.

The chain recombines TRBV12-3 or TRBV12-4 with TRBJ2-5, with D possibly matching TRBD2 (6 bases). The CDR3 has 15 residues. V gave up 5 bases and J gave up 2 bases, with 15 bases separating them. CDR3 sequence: CASSPHTGGQETQYF. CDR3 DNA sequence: TGTGCCAGCAGTCCACATACCGGGGGTCAAGAGACCCAGTACTTC.

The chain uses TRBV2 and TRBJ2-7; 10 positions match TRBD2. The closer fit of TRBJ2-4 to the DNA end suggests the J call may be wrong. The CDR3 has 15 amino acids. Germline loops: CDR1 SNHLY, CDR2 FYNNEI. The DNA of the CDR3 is TGTGCCAGCAGAGCCGGGACTAGCGTGATAAACATTCAGTACTTC. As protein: CASRAGTSVINIQYF.

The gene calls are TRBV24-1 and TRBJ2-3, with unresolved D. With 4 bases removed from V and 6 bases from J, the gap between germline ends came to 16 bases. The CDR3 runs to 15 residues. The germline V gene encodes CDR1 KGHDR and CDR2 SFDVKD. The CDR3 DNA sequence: TGTGCCACCAGTGACCGAAGGACCCCCCACGATACGCAGTATTTT. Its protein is CATSDRRTPHDTQYF.